This T cell receptor (beta chain) was captured in a study of regulatory T cells in long-lasting Graves disease. Findings of the study overall: Persistent cases favored TRBV28, TRBJ1-2 and TRBJ2-5.

Indicated time point: persistent/refractory GD, antithyroid drugs over 5 years with positive TRAb. RNA from PBMCs was the source of the TCR library. Those enrolled as patients came out of an endocrinology department in Xi'an, China. This clonotype showed up just a few times. What it recognizes is unknown. Assembly of TCR beta libraries relied on iRepertoire HTBI primers together with Arm-PCR of CDR3 regions. MiXCR was run by TCRdb on the multiplex PCR reads, yielding one entry per CDR3 protein. Here the sample spans roughly 500,000 distinct CDR3 sequences, under 25% being singletons. The CDR3 loop spans 14 amino acids. The germline V gene has CDR1 MDHEN and CDR2 SYDVKM. With 6 bases removed from V and 8 bases from J, the gap between germline ends came to 16 bases.

The rearrangement uses TRBV28 and TRBJ2-2; D uncertain. This sample comprised peripheral blood mononuclear cells (PBMCs), obtained when the disease was refractory, from a patient treated with antithyroid drugs. The receptor was isolated from a female donor with Graves disease. This chain's CDR3 is CASSSRESPGELFF. CDR3 nucleotide sequence: TGTGCCAGCAGCTCCCGCGAGAGTCCAGGGGAGCTGTTTTTT. The variable domain in full, with the rest retrieved from reference TRBV28 and TRBJ2-2, is DVKVTQSSRYLVKRTGEKVFLECVQDMDHENMFWYRQDPGLGLRLIYFSYDVKMKEKGDIPEGYSVSREKKERFSLILESASTNQTSMYLCASSSRESPGELFFGEGSRLTVL.